This T cell receptor beta chain was identified during a study of blood T cell repertoires in COVID-19. The wider study: Acute and convalescent COVID-19 specimens originated in the United States, Italy and Spain.

Grouping used clinical history reported by participants in a survey and questionnaire. The germline V gene has CDR1 SGHVS and CDR2 FQNEAQ. CDR3 size: 17 residues. V lost 0 bases and J lost 6, with 19 bases in between. Method: immunoSEQ multiplex PCR; TCRdb's copy keeps in-frame clones and lacks some. The sample carries about 190,000 clones, 70% to 85% recorded once. This clone has a single count. Sequencing used PBMCs or T cells enriched from blood (not recorded which). This clonotype was obtained from a woman aged 25 to 39 who had recovered from COVID-19. This chain connects TRBV7-8 to TRBJ2-3, with TRBD2 as a possible D gene (6 bases). CDR3 sequence reads: CASSLAGTSPPEDTQYF. In DNA, the CDR3 is TGTGCCAGCAGCTTAGCCGGGACTTCCCCCCCGGAGGATACGCAGTATTTT.